These T cell receptor beta chains were read from a single sample in a study of beta chain features in type 1 diabetes. Only in-frame clones appear in the TCRdb table, and some are missing; sequencing was by immunoSEQ multiplex PCR. The sample lists 300,000 to 400,000 clones, about 13% occurring once. Sequences were obtained from naive CD4+ T cells from blood. These TCRs come from a woman between 18 and 29 years old with type 1 diabetes. Both conserved end residues are part of each CDR3. The D gene is left open where the match is weak. Rows give clone size only sometimes, using once, few, many, or a class for an expanded clone.

J gene,V gene,D gene,clone size,CDR3 protein,CDR3 DNA
TRBJ2-7,TRBV4-2,.,.,CASSQFPKTYEQYF,TGTGCCAGCAGCCAATTTCCCAAAACCTACGAGCAGTACTTC
TRBJ1-2,TRBV14,.,.,CASSQDLSYGYTF,TGTGCCAGCAGCCAAGATCTGAGCTATGGCTACACCTTC
TRBJ1-1,TRBV5-1,TRBD1,.,CASSPDRGNTEAFF,TGCGCCAGCAGCCCCGACAGGGGGAACACTGAAGCTTTCTTT
TRBJ1-2,TRBV7-9,.,few,CASSLDSHRVDTF,TGTGCCAGCAGCTTGGACAGTCATCGAGTGGACACCTTC
TRBJ2-2,TRBV30,TRBD2,.,CAWRSSGRVDTGELFF,TGTGCCTGGAGATCTAGCGGGAGGGTCGACACCGGGGAGCTGTTTTTT
TRBJ2-1,TRBV21-1,.,.,CASSGNHRVEQFF,TGTGCCAGCAGCGGGAACCACAGGGTTGAGCAGTTCTTC
TRBJ2-5,TRBV5-1,TRBD1,few,CASSSGTVQETQYF,TGCGCCAGCAGCTCTGGGACAGTCCAAGAGACCCAGTACTTC
TRBJ1-2,TRBV28,.,few,CASSSRSRYGYTF,TGTGCCAGCAGTTCTCGGTCTCGGTACGGCTACACCTTC
TRBJ2-5,TRBV6-1,TRBD1,.,CAVDGQAKETQYF,TGTGCCGTAGATGGACAGGCGAAAGAGACCCAGTACTTC
TRBJ2-2,TRBV5-1,TRBD2,few,CASSFGLAGNTGELFF,TGCGCCAGCAGCTTTGGACTAGCGGGGAACACCGGGGAGCTGTTTTTT
TRBJ2-3,TRBV29-1,TRBD2,.,CSVRGLAGVADTQYF,TGCAGCGTGAGGGGACTAGCGGGAGTGGCAGATACGCAGTATTTT
TRBJ2-2,TRBV9,TRBD1,.,CASSPTGIGELFF,TGTGCCAGCAGCCCGACAGGGATCGGGGAGCTGTTTTTT
TRBJ2-7,TRBV18,.,few,CASSLGQIYEQYF,TGTGCCAGCTCCCTTGGACAGATCTACGAGCAGTACTTC
TRBJ2-1,TRBV6-6,TRBD2,few,CASSYGVAGGYGEQFF,TGTGCCAGCAGTTACGGGGTAGCGGGAGGTTACGGTGAGCAGTTCTTC
TRBJ1-2,TRBV2,.,few,CASSVRDNYGYTF,TGTGCCAGCAGTGTGAGGGATAACTATGGCTACACCTTC
TRBJ2-1,TRBV30,TRBD1,.,CAFQGQETYNEQFF,TGTGCCTTCCAGGGACAGGAAACCTACAATGAGCAGTTCTTC
TRBJ1-1,TRBV5-1,TRBD1,few,CASSTDRDTEAFF,TGCGCCAGCAGCACCGACAGGGACACTGAAGCTTTCTTT
TRBJ1-1,TRBV11-2,.,few,CASSLTWGGRTEAFF,TGTGCCAGCAGCTTAACCTGGGGGGGGCGTACTGAAGCTTTCTTT
TRBJ2-5,TRBV5-1,TRBD2,.,CASSPGASGNQETQYF,TGCGCCAGCAGCCCCGGCGCTAGCGGGAATCAAGAGACCCAGTACTTC
TRBJ2-6,TRBV25-1,.,.,CASRDSGANVLTF,TGTGCCAGTCGGGACTCTGGGGCCAACGTCCTGACTTTC
TRBJ2-4,TRBV19,TRBD2,few,CASSSRTSGRGGKNIQYF,TGTGCCAGTAGTTCACGGACTAGCGGGAGGGGGGGCAAAAACATTCAGTACTTC
TRBJ2-1,TRBV29-1,TRBD2,few,CSVDSSGRSEQFF,TGCAGCGTTGATTCTAGCGGGAGAAGTGAGCAGTTCTTC
TRBJ1-1,TRBV30,TRBD1,.,CAWDRASNTEAFF,TGTGCCTGGGACAGGGCCTCGAACACTGAAGCTTTCTTT
TRBJ2-3,TRBV13,.,.,CASSPLHNTQYF,TGTGCCAGCAGCCCACTCCATAATACGCAGTATTTT
TRBJ1-2,TRBV27,.,few,CASSFRGVNYGYTF,TGTGCCAGCAGTTTCAGGGGAGTTAACTATGGCTACACCTTC
TRBJ2-3,TRBV27,TRBD2,.,CASSFPLAGGRTDTQYF,TGTGCCAGCAGTTTCCCACTAGCGGGAGGTCGCACAGATACGCAGTATTTT
TRBJ2-1,TRBV11-2,TRBD2,.,CASSKERESYNEQFF,TGTGCCAGCAGCAAAGAGCGGGAGTCCTACAATGAGCAGTTCTTC
TRBJ2-3,TRBV7-8,.,few,CASSFGGELSF,TGTGCCAGCAGCTTTGGTGGGGAGCTCTCTTTT
TRBJ1-2,TRBV7-3,TRBD1,.,CASSPGQASYGYTF,TGTGCCAGCAGCCCAGGACAGGCATCCTATGGCTACACCTTC
TRBJ1-5,TRBV19,.,few,CASSTGYGSQPQHF,TGTGCCAGTAGTACAGGATATGGGAGTCAGCCCCAGCATTTT
TRBJ2-2,TRBV27,TRBD1,.,CASSPPGTGVVVNTGELFF,TGTGCCAGCAGTCCGCCCGGGACAGGGGTAGTTGTCAACACCGGGGAGCTGTTTTTT
TRBJ2-3,TRBV18,.,.,CASSPMGLSTDTQYF,TGTGCCAGCTCACCAATGGGGCTTAGCACAGATACGCAGTATTTT